This passage covers 22 T cell receptor beta chains from one sample sequenced in a study of radiation and T cells in renal cell carcinoma (dated by TCRdb to between 2020 and 2021). The sample's time point label, decoded: baseline pretreatment blood. Reading the label with the study, this specimen's treatment or condition is: 15 Gy SBRT to primary tumor, nephrectomy 4 weeks later. Receptor libraries were prepared by the immunoSEQ multiplex PCR assay. Held by TCRdb, this immuneACCESS table contains in-frame sequences only and omits some clones. Under half of the omission traces to an unresolved V gene where checked; the cause of the rest is unknown. This sample lists 110,000 to 150,000 clones; over 80% were detected once. The ten top clones hold 20% to 25% of the sample. The input for sequencing was blood, taken from a patient whose treatment included radiotherapy and nephrectomy. Receptors originate from a woman aged 45-59 years with renal cell carcinoma.

The V gene is TRBV18, the J gene TRBJ2-5; 7 bases are shared with TRBD1. CDR3 length: 15 amino acids. CDR1 is KGHSH, CDR2 LQKENI, per germline. J was trimmed by 1 base and V by 1 base; bases with no gene match: 3. CDR3 residues: CASSPQRTGQETQYF. Here the CDR3 DNA reads TGTGCCAGCTCACCACAGAGGACAGGCCAAGAGACCCAGTACTTC.

This clone has just one count. The genes are TRBV7-8 and TRBJ1-2; TRBD1 is a possible D gene (5 bases). The germline gives CDR1 SGHVS, CDR2 FQNEAQ. V dropped 0 bases and J dropped 2 bases, with 7 bases sitting between them. This CDR3 is built from 14 residues. The CDR3 sequence is CASSLAEGNYGYTF. The CDR3 DNA reads as TGTGCCAGCAGCTTAGCGGAGGGGAACTATGGCTACACCTTC.

This clone was seen at least ten times. This chain joins TRBV27 and TRBJ2-5; the match to TRBD1 covers 8 bases. Trimming took 8 bases from V and 2 from J; bases not matched to a gene: 10. CDR1 and CDR2 from the germline V gene are MNHEY and SMNVEV (reference sequence). This CDR3 comprises 15 residues. The CDR3 region has the DNA TGTGCCAGCGCCCAGTACAGGGGGATACAAGAGACCCAGTACTTC. Its translation is CASAQYRGIQETQYF.

The rearrangement links TRBV28 to TRBJ1-5; TRBD1 agrees at 7 bases. The ends lost 1 base at V and 0 bases at J; junction bases unmatched: 3. This CDR3 contains 16 residues. CDR1 and CDR2 from the germline V gene are MDHEN and SYDVKM. CDR3: CASSLSGTDSNQPQHF. The CDR3 DNA reads as TGTGCCAGCAGTTTATCCGGGACAGATAGCAATCAGCCCCAGCATTTT.

The rearrangement joins TRBV6-6 to TRBJ1-1; D might be TRBD1 (5 bases). The V end was cut by 7 bases, the J end by 1 base, with 7 bases between. The CDR3 runs to 12 residues. From germline, CDR1 is MNHNY and CDR2 SVGAGI (reference sequence). The CDR3 bases are TGTGCCAGCAACCAGGGGAACACTGAAGCTTTCTTT. It yields the protein CASNQGNTEAFF.

This clone showed up just once. V gene TRBV28 combines with J gene TRBJ2-7; 7 bases map to TRBD1. This CDR3 is 12 amino acids long. Germline lookup yields CDR1 MDHEN and CDR2 SYDVKM. The ends lost 8 bases at V and 3 bases at J; junction bases unmatched: 4. For the CDR3, the DNA is TGTGCCAGCCTCTCAGGGGGCTACGAGCAGTACTTC. This sequence encodes CASLSGGYEQYF.

The chain uses TRBV2 and TRBJ2-3; 9 positions match TRBD2. This CDR3 has 14 residues. Per germline, CDR1 SNHLY and CDR2 FYNNEI. The trim removed 6 bases at V and 7 bases at J, leaving 8 bases unmatched. The CDR3 DNA sequence: TGTGCCAGCAGGCAGAGCGGGGGGATCAATACGCAGTATTTT. Protein sequence: CASRQSGGINTQYF.

This clone has a handful of counts. The chain uses TRBV14 and TRBJ2-7, with D tentatively TRBD2 (6 bases). The germline CDR1 and CDR2 sequences are SGHDN and FVKESK. Trimming removed 0 bases at V and 0 bases at J, with 15 bases between. CDR3 length: 17 amino acids. CDR3 sequence reads: CASSQDRSSASSYEQYF. The CDR3 nucleotides are TGTGCCAGCAGCCAAGATAGGTCTAGCGCAAGCTCCTACGAGCAGTACTTC.

The V and J genes are TRBV5-1 and TRBJ1-6; D remains ambiguous. Germline V CDR1 and CDR2: SGHRS, YFSETQ. The CDR3 runs 15 residues. Trimming stripped 0 bases from V and 11 bases from J, with 15 bases between. The CDR3 coding sequence is TGCGCCAGCAGCTTGGGAGGGCTTGGGAACCCACCCCTCCACTTT. Its translation is CASSLGGLGNPPLHF. Together with reference TRBV5-1 and TRBJ1-6, the CDR3 gives the full variable domain: KAGVTQTPRYLIKTRGQQVTLSCSPISGHRSVSWYQQTPGQGLQFLFEYFSETQRNKGNFPGRFSGRQFSNSRSEMNVSTLELGDSALYLCASSLGGLGNPPLHFGNGTRLTVT.

This clone has more than one count but fewer than ten. The chain combines TRBV7-2 with TRBJ2-5; D ambiguous. The length of the CDR3 is 13 residues. The germline gives CDR1 SGHTA, CDR2 FQGNSA. V was shortened by 5 bases and J by 9 bases, with 16 bases between the two germline ends. This CDR3 is CASSPGPYRAQYF. The CDR3 coding sequence is TGTGCCAGCAGCCCTGGGCCTTATAGGGCCCAGTACTTC.

V is TRBV15 and J is TRBJ1-5; 11 positions match TRBD1. Germline V gene data show CDR1 as LNHNV and CDR2 as YYDKDF (reference sequence). With 5 bases clipped from V and 4 bases from J, the junction kept 7 bases outside the gene matches. The CDR3 has 16 amino acids. CDR3 sequence reads: CATSPWGQGENQPQHF. CDR3 coding DNA: TGTGCCACCAGCCCCTGGGGACAGGGGGAAAATCAGCCCCAGCATTTT.

The gene calls are TRBV19 and TRBJ2-1; 9 bases line up with TRBD2. Trimming took 3 bases from V and 7 from J; bases not matched to a gene: 10. The CDR3 has 16 residues. Germline lookup yields CDR1 LNHDA and CDR2 SQIVND (reference sequence). In nucleotides, the CDR3 is TGTGCCAGTAGTATGCGAGAACTAGCGGGTCGGAATGAGCAGTTCTTC. It yields the protein CASSMRELAGRNEQFF.

The chain has TRBV7-8 and TRBJ2-7; 8 positions agree with TRBD1. Germline CDR1 and CDR2: SGHVS and FQNEAQ. The CDR3 sequence is 14 residues long. J lost 4 bases, V lost 5 bases, and 7 bases had no gene match. As DNA, the CDR3 is TGTGCCAGCAGCGTGGGGACAGGAGGATACGAGCAGTACTTC. Translation gives CASSVGTGGYEQYF.

CDR3 region: CASSYSLSNSNEQFF. The CDR3, as DNA: TGTGCCAGCAGTTACTCGCTGAGTAATAGCAATGAGCAGTTCTTC. The rearrangement joins TRBV6-6 to TRBJ2-1; D uncertain. The germline CDR1 and CDR2 sequences are MNHNY and SVGAGI (reference sequence). The ends were cut back, 0 bases at V and 6 bases at J, with 12 bases in the middle. CDR3 length equals 15 residues.

The chain is built from TRBV6-1 and TRBJ2-5; D may correspond to TRBD1 or TRBD2 (5 bases each). Trimming left V 2 bases short and J 1 base short, with 8 bases between. The CDR3 extends over 14 amino acids. The germline CDR1 and CDR2 sequences are MNHNS and SASEGT. The CDR3 sequence is CASSEWDPQETQYF. CDR3 DNA sequence: TGTGCCAGCAGTGAATGGGACCCCCAAGAGACCCAGTACTTC.

This clone showed up just a few times. The chain employs TRBV9 and TRBJ1-6; possibly TRBD1 for D (6 bases). Germline V gene lookup returns CDR1 SGDLS and CDR2 YYNGEE. Between the trimmed V and J ends, which lost 2 bases and 10 bases, there was a span of 16 bases. The length of the CDR3 is 15 residues. The CDR3 protein is CASSVRGLGGSPLHF. The DNA for the CDR3 is TGTGCCAGCAGCGTCAGGGGCCTAGGGGGATCACCCCTCCACTTT.

The rearrangement joins TRBV29-1 to TRBJ2-5, with 10 bases aligning to TRBD1. The CDR3 is made up of 12 amino acids. Losses at the gene ends were 8 bases for V and 5 bases for J; bases not matched to a gene: 5. Germline V CDR1 and CDR2: SQVTM, ANQGSEA. The CDR3 DNA is TGCAGCTCAGACAGGGGGCAGGAGACCCAGTACTTC. It specifies CSSDRGQETQYF. Complete variable domain (other parts from reference TRBV29-1 and TRBJ2-5): SAVISQKPSRDICQRGTSLTIQCQVDSQVTMMFWYRQQPGQSLTLIATANQGSEATYESGFVIDKFPISRPNLTFSTLTVSNMSPEDSSIYLCSSDRGQETQYFGPGTRLLVL.

J is TRBJ2-7 and V is TRBV7-2; D is possibly TRBD1 (6 bases). The CDR3 contains 13 residues. The V gene's germline CDR1 is SGHTA and CDR2 FQGNSA. The V end lost 5 bases, the J end lost 5 bases, and 13 bases lay between the germline ends. The CDR3 here is CASSIGTINEQYF. The CDR3 DNA sequence: TGTGCCAGCAGCATCGGGACAATCAACGAGCAGTACTTC.

In this sample, this clone turned up a few times. Likely a read error: the CDR3 ends without its conserved phenylalanine or tryptophan. No DNA is shown, since the ends of the CDR3 on it are uncertain; the CDR3 is the one TCRdb lists. This rearrangement joins TRBV2 to TRBJ1-2; the table's TRBD1 call for D was not verified on the DNA. Germline lookup yields CDR1 SNHLY and CDR2 FYNNEI. The CDR3 sequence runs 8 residues, both termini included. CDR3: CASNGHPA.

This chain links TRBV9 with TRBJ2-1, with 15 bases matching TRBD2. This CDR3 has 16 residues. Germline CDR1 and CDR2: SGDLS and YYNGEE. The trim removed 4 bases at V and 7 bases at J, leaving 6 bases unmatched. This CDR3 reads CASSPGLAGGRNEQFF. As DNA, the CDR3 is TGTGCCAGCAGCCCCGGACTAGCGGGGGGGCGGAATGAGCAGTTCTTC.

This chain links TRBV18 with TRBJ2-5, with TRBD1 as a possible D gene (5 bases). CDR1 is KGHSH and CDR2 is LQKENI in the germline V gene. V gave up 2 bases and J gave up 5 bases, with 9 bases separating them. The CDR3 sequence is 13 residues long. CDR3 bases: TGTGCCAGCTCACCAGGGGCAATTGAGACCCAGTACTTC. It specifies CASSPGAIETQYF.

The chain joins TRBV10-2 to TRBJ1-1; no clear D gene. The CDR3 runs 13 residues. Germline V gene sequence: CDR1 WSHSY, CDR2 SAAADI. V was trimmed by 7 bases and J by 7 bases, leaving 16 bases between them. DNA for the CDR3: TGCGCCAGCATTATTGACGGAGAAGGTGAAGCTTTCTTT. Its translation is CASIIDGEGEAFF.